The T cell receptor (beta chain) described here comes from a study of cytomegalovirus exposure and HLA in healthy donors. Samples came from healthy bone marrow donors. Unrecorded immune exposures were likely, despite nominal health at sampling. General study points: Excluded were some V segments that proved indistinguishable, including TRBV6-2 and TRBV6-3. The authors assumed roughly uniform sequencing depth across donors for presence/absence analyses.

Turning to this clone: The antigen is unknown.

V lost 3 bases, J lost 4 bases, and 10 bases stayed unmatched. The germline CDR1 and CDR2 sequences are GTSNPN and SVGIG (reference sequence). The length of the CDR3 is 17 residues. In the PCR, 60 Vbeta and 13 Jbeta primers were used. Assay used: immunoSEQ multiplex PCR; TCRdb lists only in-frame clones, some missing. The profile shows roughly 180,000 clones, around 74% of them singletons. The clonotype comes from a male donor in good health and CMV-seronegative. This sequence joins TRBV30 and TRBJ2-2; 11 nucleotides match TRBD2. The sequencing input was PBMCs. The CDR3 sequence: CAWRRGSGGASTGELFF. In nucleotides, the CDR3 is TGTGCCTGGAGGCGGGGTAGCGGGGGGGCGAGCACCGGGGAGCTGTTTTTT.